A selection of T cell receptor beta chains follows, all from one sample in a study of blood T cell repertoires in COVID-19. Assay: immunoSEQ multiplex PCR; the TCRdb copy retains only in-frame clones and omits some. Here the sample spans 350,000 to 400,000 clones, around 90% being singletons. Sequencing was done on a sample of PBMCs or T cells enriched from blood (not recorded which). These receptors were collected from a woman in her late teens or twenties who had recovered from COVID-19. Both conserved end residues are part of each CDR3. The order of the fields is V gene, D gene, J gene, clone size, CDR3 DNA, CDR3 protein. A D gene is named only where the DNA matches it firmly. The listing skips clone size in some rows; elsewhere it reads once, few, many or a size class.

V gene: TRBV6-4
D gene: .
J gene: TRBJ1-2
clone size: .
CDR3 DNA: TGTGCCAGCAGTGACGGCTCAGTAGCTGGCTACACCTTC
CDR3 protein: CASSDGSVAGYTF

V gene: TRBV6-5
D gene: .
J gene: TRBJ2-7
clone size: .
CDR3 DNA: TGTGCCAGCGCCCATGGACACCACTACGAGCAGTACTTC
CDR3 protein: CASAHGHHYEQYF

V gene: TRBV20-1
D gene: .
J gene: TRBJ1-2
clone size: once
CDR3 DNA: TGCAGTGCTAGTGGGCCGAATCCAAACACCTTC
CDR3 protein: CSASGPNPNTF

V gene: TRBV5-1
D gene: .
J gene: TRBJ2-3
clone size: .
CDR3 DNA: TGCGCCAGCAGCTTCATGCAGGGCGCAGATACGCAGTATTTT
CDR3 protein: CASSFMQGADTQYF

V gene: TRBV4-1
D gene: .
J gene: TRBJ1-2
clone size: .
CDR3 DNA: TGCGCCAGCAGCCAAGTAGGACGACTAGGCTACACCTTC
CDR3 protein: CASSQVGRLGYTF

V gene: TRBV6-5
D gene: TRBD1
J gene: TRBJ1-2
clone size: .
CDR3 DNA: TGTGCCAGCAGATACGGACAGGGGGTCGGCTACACCTTC
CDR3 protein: CASRYGQGVGYTF

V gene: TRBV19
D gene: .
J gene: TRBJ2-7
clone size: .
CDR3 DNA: TGTGCCAGTAGTTGGGGGACACCTACCTACGAGCAGTACTTC
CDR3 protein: CASSWGTPTYEQYF

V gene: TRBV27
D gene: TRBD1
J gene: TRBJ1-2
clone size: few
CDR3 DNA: TGTGCCAGCAGTTTATCCGCAGGGACAGATGGCTACACCTTC
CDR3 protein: CASSLSAGTDGYTF

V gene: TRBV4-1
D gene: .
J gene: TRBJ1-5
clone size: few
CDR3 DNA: TGCGCCAGCAGCCAAGGGGCCAATCAGCCCCAGCATTTT
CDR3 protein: CASSQGANQPQHF

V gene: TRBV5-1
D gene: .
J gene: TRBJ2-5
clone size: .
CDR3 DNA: TGCGCCAGCAGCTTGGATGAGGGTGTGGAGACCCAGTACTTC
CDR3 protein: CASSLDEGVETQYF

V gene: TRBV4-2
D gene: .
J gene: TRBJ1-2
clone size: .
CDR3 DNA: TGTGCCAGCAGCCCCGGACTCGGCTACACCTTC
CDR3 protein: CASSPGLGYTF

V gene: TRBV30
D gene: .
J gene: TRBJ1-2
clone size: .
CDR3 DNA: TGTGCCTGGAGTGTGCAGGGGCCCTATGGCTACACCTTC
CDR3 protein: CAWSVQGPYGYTF

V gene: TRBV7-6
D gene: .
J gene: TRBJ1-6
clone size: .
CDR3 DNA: TGTGCCAGCAGCTTGAGCCCAGACAGGCAAGATAATTCACCCCTCCACTTT
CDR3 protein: CASSLSPDRQDNSPLHF

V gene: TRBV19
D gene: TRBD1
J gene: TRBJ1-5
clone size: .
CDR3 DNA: TGTGCCAGTAGTGGGCGAGGGACAGGCGACAATCAGCCCCAGCATTTT
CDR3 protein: CASSGRGTGDNQPQHF

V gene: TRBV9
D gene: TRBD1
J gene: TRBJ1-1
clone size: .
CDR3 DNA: TGTGCCAGCAGCGTAGGCCTGGGGACAGCGATGAACACTGAAGCTTTCTTT
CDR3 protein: CASSVGLGTAMNTEAFF

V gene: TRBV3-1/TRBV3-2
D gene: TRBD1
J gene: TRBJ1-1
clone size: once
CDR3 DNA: TGTGCCAGCAGCCAAGATTTTGAAAGGGACAGGGCGAACACTGAAGCTTTCTTT
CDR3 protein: CASSQDFERDRANTEAFF

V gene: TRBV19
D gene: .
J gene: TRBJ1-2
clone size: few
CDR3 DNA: TGTGCCAGTAGTGCGGGTTGGTATGGCTACACCTTC
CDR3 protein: CASSAGWYGYTF

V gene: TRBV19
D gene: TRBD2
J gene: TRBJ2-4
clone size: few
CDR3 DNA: TGTGCCAGTAGTATAGAAAGACTAGCGGGGGGTCGAGCCAAAAACATTCAGTACTTC
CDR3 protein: CASSIERLAGGRAKNIQYF

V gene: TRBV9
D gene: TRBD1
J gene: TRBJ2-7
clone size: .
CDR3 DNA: TGTGCCAGCAGCGTAGGAGACAGGGGATACTACGAGCAGTACTTC
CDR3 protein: CASSVGDRGYYEQYF

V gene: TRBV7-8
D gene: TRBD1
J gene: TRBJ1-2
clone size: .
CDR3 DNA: TGTGCCAGCAGCTCCCATCTACAGGGGCCGATTAACTATGGCTACACCTTC
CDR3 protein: CASSSHLQGPINYGYTF

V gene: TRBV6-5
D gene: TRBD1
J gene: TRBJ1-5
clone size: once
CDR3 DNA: TGTGCCAGCAGAGGGGGCAGCAATCAGCCCCAGCATTTT
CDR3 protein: CASRGGSNQPQHF

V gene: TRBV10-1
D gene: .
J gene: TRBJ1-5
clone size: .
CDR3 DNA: TGCGCCAGCAGTACAGAGTATAGCAATCAGCCCCAGCATTTT
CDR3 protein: CASSTEYSNQPQHF

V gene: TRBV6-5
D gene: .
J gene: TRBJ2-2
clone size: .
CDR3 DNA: TGTGCCAGCAGAGATACAGGGCTCGGGGAGCTGTTTTTT
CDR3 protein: CASRDTGLGELFF

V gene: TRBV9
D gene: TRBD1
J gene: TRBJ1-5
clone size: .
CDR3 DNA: TGTGCCAGCAGCGTTGGGACAGGGGGACCCCAGCATTTT
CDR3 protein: CASSVGTGGPQHF

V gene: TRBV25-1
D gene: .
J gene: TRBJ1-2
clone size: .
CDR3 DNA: TGTGCCAGCCTCGGGACGGCGGGGGGCTACACCTTC
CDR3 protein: CASLGTAGGYTF

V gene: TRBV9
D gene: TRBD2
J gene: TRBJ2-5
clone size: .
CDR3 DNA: TGTGCCAGCAGCGTAGCCGGGGGGGCGGAGACCCAGTACTTC
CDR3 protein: CASSVAGGAETQYF

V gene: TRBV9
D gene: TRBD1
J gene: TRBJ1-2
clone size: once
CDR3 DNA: TGTGCCAGCAGCGTGGGCAGCAGGGGGAACTATGGCTACACCTTC
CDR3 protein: CASSVGSRGNYGYTF

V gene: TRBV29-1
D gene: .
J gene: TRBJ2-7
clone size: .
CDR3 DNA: TGCAGCGTAACCGGGACAAACTACGAGCAGTACTTC
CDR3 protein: CSVTGTNYEQYF

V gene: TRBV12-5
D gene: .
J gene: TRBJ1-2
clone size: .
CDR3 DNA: TGTGCTAGTGGTTCGTTGGGCGGCTACACCTTC
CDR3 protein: CASGSLGGYTF

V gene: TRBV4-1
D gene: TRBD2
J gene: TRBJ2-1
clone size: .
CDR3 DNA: TGCGCCAGCAGCCACCCCCCGCCACCGGGACTACTCGGTGAGCAGTTCTTC
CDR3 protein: CASSHPPPPGLLGEQFF

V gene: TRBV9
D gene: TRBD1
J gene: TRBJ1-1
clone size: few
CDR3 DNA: TGTGCCAGCAGCGTTGGACAGGGCACTGAAGCTTTCTTT
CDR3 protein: CASSVGQGTEAFF

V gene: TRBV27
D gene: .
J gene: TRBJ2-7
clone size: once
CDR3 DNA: TGTGCCAGCAGTTTCTCGGACAGCTCCTACGAGCAGTACTTC
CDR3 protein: CASSFSDSSYEQYF

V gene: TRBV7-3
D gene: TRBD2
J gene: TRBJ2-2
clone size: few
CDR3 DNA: TGTGCCAGCAGCCCAGGCGGGGGGAACACCGGGGAGCTGTTTTTT
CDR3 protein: CASSPGGGNTGELFF

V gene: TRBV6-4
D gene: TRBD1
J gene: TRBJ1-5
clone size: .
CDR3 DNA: TGTGCCAGCAGTGACGGACAGGGTCAGCCCCAGCATTTT
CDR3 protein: CASSDGQGQPQHF

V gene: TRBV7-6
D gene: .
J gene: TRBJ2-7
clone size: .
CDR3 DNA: TGTGCCAGCAGCTTAGTAGGGGTCGGCACCTACGAGCAGTACTTC
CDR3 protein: CASSLVGVGTYEQYF

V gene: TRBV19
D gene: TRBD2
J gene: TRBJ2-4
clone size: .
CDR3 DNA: TGTGCCAGTATCCTTAGCGGGGAAGGCATTCAGTACTTC
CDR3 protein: CASILSGEGIQYF

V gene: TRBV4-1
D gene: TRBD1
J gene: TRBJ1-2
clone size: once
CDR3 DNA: TGCGCCAGCAGCCAACTACAGGGACAGGGGATTTCCAACTATGGCTACACCTTC
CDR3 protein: CASSQLQGQGISNYGYTF

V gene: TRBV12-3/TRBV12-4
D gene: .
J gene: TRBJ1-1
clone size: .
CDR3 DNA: TGTGCCAGTGTAAGGGGCACTGAAGCTTTCTTT
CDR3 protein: CASVRGTEAFF

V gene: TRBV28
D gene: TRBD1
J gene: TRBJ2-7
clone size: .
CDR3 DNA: TGTGCCAGCAGTTTGGATTCAGACAGGGTGTACTACGAGCAGTACTTC
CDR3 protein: CASSLDSDRVYYEQYF

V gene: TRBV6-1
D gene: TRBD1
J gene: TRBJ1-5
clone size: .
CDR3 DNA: TGTGCCAGCAGTGAGGGGGACAGGGTCTATAGCAATCAGCCCCAGCATTTT
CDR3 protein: CASSEGDRVYSNQPQHF

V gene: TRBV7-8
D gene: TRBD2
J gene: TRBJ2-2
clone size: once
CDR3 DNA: TGTGCCAGCAGCTCCCCTAGCGGGGGTGGACCCGGGGAGCTGTTTTTT
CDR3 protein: CASSSPSGGGPGELFF

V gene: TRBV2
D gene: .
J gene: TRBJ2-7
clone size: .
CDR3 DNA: TGTGCCAGCAGTGAATGGACAGCTCGCTACGAGCAGTACTTC
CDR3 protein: CASSEWTARYEQYF

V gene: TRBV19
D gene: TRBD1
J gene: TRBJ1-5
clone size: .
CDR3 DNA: TGTGCCAGTAGGGGGACAGGGGGCTTCAATCAGCCCCAGCATTTT
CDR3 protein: CASRGTGGFNQPQHF